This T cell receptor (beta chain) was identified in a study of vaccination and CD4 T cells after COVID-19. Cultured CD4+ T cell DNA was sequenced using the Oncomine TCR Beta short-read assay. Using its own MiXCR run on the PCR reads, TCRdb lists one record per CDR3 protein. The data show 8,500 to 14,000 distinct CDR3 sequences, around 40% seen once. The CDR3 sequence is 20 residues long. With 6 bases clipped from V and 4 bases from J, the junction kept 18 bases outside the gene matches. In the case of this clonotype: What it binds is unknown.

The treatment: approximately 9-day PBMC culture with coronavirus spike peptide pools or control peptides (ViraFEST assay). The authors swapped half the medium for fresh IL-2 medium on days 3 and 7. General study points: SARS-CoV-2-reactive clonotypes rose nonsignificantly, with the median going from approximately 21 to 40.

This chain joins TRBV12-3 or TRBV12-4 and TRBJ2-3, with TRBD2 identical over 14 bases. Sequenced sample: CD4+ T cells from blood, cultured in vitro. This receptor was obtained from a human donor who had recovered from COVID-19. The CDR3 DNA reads TGTGCCAGCAGGCGACGTGCAACGGGACTAGCGGGGGAAGAGCCAGATACGCAGTATTTT. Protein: CASRRRATGLAGEEPDTQYF.